The TCR beta chain described here comes from a study of blood T cell repertoires in COVID-19. Study-level information: PBMCs, B-cell-depleted T cells, or T cells were the source of the cDNA or gDNA that made up the material.

TCRdb's copy holds only in-frame clones and misses some; the assay was immunoSEQ multiplex PCR. The table includes about 220,000 clones, approximately 90% detected once. Recruits, aged about 18 to 95 years, lived in approximately 26 US areas. Cohort assignment relied on participant-reported clinical history. V lost 0 bases, J lost 2 bases, and 7 bases stayed unmatched. The CDR3 covers 17 residues. CDR1 and CDR2 (germline): SGHTS, YDEGEE. The chain employs TRBV5-8 and TRBJ1-4; 7 positions agree with TRBD1. The sample comprised PBMCs or T cells enriched from blood (not recorded which). This receptor was taken from a woman aged 18 to 35 in a cohort exposed to, infected with or recovered from COVID-19 (not recorded which). DNA for the CDR3: TGTGCCAGCAGCTTGGCCGAGAGGGGGCAGACTAATGAAAAACTGTTTTTT. Amino acids: CASSLAERGQTNEKLFF.